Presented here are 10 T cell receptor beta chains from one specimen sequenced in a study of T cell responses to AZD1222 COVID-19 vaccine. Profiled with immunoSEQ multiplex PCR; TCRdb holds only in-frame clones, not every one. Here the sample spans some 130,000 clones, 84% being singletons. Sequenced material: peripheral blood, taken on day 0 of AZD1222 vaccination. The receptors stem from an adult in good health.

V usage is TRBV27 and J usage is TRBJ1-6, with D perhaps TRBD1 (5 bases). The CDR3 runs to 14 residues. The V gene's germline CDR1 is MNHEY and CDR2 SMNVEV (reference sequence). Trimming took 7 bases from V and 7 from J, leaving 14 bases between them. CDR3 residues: CASNWGDRNSPLHF. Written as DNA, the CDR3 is TGTGCCAGCAACTGGGGGGATCGGAATTCACCCCTCCACTTT.

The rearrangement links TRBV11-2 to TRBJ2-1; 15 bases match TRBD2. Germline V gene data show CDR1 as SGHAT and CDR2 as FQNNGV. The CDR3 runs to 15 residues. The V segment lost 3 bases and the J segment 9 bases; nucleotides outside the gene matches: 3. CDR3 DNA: TGTGCCAGCAGCTTTGGACTAGCGGGGGGGTTTGAGCAGTTCTTC. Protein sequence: CASSFGLAGGFEQFF.

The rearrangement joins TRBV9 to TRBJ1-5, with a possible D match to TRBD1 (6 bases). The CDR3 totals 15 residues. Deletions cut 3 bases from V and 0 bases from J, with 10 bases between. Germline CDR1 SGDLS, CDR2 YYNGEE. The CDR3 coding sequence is TGTGCCAGCAGCGCGACAGGTTATAGCAATCAGCCCCAGCATTTT. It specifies CASSATGYSNQPQHF.

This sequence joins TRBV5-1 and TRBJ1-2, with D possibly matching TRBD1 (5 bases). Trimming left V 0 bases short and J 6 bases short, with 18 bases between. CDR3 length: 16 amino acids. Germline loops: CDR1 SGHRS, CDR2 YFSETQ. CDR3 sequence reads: CASSLADYQGVHGYTF. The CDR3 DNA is TGCGCCAGCAGCTTGGCCGATTACCAAGGGGTCCATGGCTACACCTTC.

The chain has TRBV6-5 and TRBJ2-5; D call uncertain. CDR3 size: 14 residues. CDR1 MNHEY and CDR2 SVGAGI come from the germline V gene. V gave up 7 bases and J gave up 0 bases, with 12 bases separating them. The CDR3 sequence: CASKATYNQETQYF. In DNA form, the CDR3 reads TGTGCCAGCAAAGCGACGTATAACCAAGAGACCCAGTACTTC.

CDR3 DNA: TGTGCCAGCTCCCCCACGGGGAACTATGGCTACACCTTC. Amino acid sequence: CASSPTGNYGYTF. The gene calls are TRBV5-5 and TRBJ1-2, with D unresolved. Germline CDR1 reads SGHKS; CDR2 reads YYEKEE (reference sequence). Trimming removed 7 bases at V and 2 bases at J, with 12 bases between. This CDR3 has 13 amino acids.

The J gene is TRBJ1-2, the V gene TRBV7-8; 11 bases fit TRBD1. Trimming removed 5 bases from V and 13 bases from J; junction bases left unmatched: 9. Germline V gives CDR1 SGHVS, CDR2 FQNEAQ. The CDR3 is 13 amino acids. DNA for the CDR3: TGTGCCAGCAGCCCAGGGACAGGGGGTAGTTTCACCTTC. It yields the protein CASSPGTGGSFTF.

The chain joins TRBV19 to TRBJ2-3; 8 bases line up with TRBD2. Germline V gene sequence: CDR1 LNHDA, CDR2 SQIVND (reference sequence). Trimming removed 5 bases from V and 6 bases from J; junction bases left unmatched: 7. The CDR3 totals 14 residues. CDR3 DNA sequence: TGTGCCAGTAGTGACGGCGGGGGGCTGGATACGCAGTATTTT. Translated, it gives CASSDGGGLDTQYF.

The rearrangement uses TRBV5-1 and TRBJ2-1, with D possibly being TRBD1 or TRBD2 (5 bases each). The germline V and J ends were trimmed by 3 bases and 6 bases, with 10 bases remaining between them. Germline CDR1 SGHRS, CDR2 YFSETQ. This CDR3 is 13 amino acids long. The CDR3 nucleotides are TGCGCCAGCAGCTCACCGGGACCCAATGAGCAGTTCTTC. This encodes CASSSPGPNEQFF.

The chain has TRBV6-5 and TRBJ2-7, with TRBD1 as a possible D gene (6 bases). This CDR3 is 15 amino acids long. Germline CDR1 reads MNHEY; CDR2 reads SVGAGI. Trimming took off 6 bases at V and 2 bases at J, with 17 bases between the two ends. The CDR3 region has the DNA TGTGCCAGCAGCCCAAGACAGGCTGGAACCTACGAGCAGTACTTC. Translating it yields CASSPRQAGTYEQYF.